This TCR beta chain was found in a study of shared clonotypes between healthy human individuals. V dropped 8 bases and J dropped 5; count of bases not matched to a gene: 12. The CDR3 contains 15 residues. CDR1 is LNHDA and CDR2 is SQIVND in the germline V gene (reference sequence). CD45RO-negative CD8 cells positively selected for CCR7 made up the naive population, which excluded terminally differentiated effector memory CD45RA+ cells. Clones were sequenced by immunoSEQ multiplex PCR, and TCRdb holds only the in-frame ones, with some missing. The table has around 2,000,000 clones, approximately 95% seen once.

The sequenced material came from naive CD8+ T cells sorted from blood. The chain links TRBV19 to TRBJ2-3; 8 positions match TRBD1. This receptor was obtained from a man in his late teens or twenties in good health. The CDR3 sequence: CASSKWTGLGDTQYF. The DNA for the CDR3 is TGTGCCAGTTCCAAGTGGACAGGGTTAGGAGATACGCAGTATTTT. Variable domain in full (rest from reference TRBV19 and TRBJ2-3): DGGITQSPKYLFRKEGQNVTLSCEQNLNHDAMYWYRQDPGQGLRLIYYSQIVNDFQKGDIAEGYSVSREKKESFPLTVTSAQKNPTAFYLCASSKWTGLGDTQYFGPGTRLTVL.